This T cell receptor beta chain was observed in a study of T cell responses to AZD1222 COVID-19 vaccine. Study at large: The analysis combined second doses at about 4 or about 12 weeks. Study outcomes and limitations: Possibly, clonal diversity was underestimated; donors were largely white British and included more females. Baseline serostatus was positive in only a handful of AZD1222 recipients. Spike as a whole was targeted by vaccine-associated CD4 TCRs, dominant at 160-218 and 743-854.

A note on this clone: Its antigen is not known.

Some clones are missing from TCRdb's copy, which holds only in-frame ones; the method was immunoSEQ multiplex PCR. The table lists some 120,000 clones, over 75% of them singletons. The CDR3 is 18 residues long. CDR1 is MNHNS, CDR2 SASEGT, per germline. Trimming took 0 bases from V and 4 from J, leaving 18 bases between them. This receptor was obtained from an adult in good health. The sample here was peripheral blood, taken on day 0 of AZD1222 vaccination. The rearrangement uses TRBV6-1 and TRBJ1-4; D remains ambiguous. This CDR3 is CASSEAYYTYPDNEKLFF. Written as DNA, the CDR3 is TGTGCCAGCAGTGAAGCGTACTACACCTATCCCGATAATGAAAAACTGTTTTTT.